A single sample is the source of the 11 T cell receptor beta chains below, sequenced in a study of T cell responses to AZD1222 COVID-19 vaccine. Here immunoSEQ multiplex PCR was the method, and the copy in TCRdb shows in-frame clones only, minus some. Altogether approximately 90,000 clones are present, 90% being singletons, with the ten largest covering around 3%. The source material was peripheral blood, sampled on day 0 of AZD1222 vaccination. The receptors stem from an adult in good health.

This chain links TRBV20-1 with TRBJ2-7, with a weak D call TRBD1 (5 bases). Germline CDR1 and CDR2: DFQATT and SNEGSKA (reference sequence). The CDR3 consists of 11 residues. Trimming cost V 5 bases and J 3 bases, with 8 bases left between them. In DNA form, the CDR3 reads TGCAGTGCTGGGGCAGTCTACGAGCAGTACTTC. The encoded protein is CSAGAVYEQYF.

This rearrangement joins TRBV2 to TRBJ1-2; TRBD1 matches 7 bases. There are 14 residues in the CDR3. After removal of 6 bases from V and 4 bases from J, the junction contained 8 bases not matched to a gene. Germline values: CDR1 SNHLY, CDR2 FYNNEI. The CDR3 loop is CASSTGGTVYGYTF. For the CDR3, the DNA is TGTGCCAGCAGCACTGGGGGGACAGTCTATGGCTACACCTTC.

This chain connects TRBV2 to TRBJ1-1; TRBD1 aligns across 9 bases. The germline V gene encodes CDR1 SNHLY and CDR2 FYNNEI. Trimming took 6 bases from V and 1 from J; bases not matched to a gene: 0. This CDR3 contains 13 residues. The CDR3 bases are TGTGCCAGCAGGGACAGGGGGAACACTGAAGCTTTCTTT. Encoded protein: CASRDRGNTEAFF. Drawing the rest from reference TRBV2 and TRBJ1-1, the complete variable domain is EPEVTQTPSHQVTQMGQEVILRCVPISNHLYFYWYRQILGQKVEFLVSFYNNEISEKSEIFDDQFSVERPDGSNFTLKIRSTKLEDSAMYFCASRDRGNTEAFFGQGTRLTVV.

The CDR3 is CASSLSGTRGTGELFF. DNA for the CDR3: TGTGCCAGCAGCTTGAGTGGTACCCGGGGCACCGGGGAGCTGTTTTTT. The V and J genes are TRBV5-5 and TRBJ2-2; weak D call: TRBD2 (5 bases). The CDR3 has 16 residues. With 1 base removed from V and 4 bases from J, the gap between germline ends came to 14 bases. CDR1 and CDR2 (germline): SGHKS, YYEKEE (reference sequence).

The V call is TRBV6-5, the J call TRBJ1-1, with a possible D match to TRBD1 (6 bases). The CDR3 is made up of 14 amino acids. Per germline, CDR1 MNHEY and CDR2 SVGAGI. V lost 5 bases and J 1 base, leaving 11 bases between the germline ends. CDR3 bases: TGTGCCAGCAGTCTGGGGGCCCAGAACACTGAAGCTTTCTTT. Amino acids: CASSLGAQNTEAFF.

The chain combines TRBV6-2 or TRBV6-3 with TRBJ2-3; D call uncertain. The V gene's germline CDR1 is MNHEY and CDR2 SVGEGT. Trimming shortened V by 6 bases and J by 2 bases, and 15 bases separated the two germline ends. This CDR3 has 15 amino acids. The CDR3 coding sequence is TGTGCCAGCAGCCACCGGGCCCTCATCACAGATACGCAGTATTTT. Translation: CASSHRALITDTQYF.

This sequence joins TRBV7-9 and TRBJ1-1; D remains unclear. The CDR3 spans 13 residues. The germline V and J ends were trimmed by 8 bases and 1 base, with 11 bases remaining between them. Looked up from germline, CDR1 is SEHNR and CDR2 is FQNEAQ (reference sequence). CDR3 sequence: CASSPLGNTEAFF. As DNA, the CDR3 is TGTGCCAGCTCGCCCCTCGGGAACACTGAAGCTTTCTTT.

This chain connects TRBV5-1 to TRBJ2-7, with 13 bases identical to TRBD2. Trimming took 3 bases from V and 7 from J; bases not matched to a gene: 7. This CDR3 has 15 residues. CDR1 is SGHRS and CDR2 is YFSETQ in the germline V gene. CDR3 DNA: TGCGCCAGCAGCTCGGGACCGGGACTAGCGGGGGAGCAGTACTTC. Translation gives CASSSGPGLAGEQYF. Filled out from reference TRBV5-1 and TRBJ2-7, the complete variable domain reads KAGVTQTPRYLIKTRGQQVTLSCSPISGHRSVSWYQQTPGQGLQFLFEYFSETQRNKGNFPGRFSGRQFSNSRSEMNVSTLELGDSALYLCASSSGPGLAGEQYFGPGTRLTVT.

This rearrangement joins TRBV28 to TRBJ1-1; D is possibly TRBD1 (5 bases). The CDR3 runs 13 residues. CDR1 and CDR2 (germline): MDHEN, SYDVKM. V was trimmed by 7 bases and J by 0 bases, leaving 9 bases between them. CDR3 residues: CASTTVMNTEAFF. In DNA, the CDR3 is TGTGCCAGCACGACAGTTATGAACACTGAAGCTTTCTTT.

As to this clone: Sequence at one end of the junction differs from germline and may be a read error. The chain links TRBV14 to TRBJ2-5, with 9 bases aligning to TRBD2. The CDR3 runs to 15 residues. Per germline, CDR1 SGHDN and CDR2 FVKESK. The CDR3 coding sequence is TGTGCCAGCAGCCAAATAGCGGGAGATCAAGGGACCCAGTACTTC. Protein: CASSQIAGDQGTQYF. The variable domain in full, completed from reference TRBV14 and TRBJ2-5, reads EAGVTQFPSHSVIEKGQTVTLRCDPISGHDNLYWYRRVMGKEIKFLLHFVKESKQDESGMPNNRFLAERTGGTYSTLKVQPAELEDSGVYFCASSQIAGDQGTQYFGPGTRLLVL.

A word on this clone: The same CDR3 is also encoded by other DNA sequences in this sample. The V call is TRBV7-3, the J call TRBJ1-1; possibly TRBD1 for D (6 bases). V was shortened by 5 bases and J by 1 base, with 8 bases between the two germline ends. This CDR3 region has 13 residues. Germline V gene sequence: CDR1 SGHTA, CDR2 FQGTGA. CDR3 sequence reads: CASSPGANTEAFF. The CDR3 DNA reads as TGTGCCAGCAGCCCAGGGGCGAACACTGAAGCTTTCTTT.